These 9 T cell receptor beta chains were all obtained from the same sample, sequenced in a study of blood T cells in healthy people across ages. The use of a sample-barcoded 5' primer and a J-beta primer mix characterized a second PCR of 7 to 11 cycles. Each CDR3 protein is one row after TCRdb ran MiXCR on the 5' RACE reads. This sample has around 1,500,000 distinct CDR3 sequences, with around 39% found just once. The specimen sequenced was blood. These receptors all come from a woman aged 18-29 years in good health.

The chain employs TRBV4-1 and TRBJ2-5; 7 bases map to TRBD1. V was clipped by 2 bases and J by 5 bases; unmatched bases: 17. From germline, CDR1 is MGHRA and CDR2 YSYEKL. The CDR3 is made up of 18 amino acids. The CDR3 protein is CASSQSAFGTADSETQYF. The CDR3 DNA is TGCGCCAGCAGCCAAAGTGCTTTCGGGACAGCGGACTCCGAGACCCAGTACTTC.

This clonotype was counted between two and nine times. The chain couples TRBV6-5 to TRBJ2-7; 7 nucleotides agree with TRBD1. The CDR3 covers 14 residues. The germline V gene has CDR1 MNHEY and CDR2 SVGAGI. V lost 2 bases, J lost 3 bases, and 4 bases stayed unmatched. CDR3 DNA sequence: TGTGCCAGCAGTTACAGCCAGGGGGTCTACGAGCAGTACTTC. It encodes CASSYSQGVYEQYF.

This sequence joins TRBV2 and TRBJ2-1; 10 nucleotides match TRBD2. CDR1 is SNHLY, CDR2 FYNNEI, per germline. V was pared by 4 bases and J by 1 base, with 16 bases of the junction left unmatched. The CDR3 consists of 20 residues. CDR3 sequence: CASSGRAGLALGRSYNEQFF. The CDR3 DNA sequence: TGTGCCAGCAGTGGCAGGGCGGGACTAGCGCTGGGTAGGTCCTACAATGAGCAGTTCTTC.

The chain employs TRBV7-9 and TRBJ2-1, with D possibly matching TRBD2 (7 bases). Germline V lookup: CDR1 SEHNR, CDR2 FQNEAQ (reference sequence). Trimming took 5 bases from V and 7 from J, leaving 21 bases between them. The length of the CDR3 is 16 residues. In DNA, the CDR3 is TGTGCCAGCAGCCCACCTGGGGGGGCCGGATGGAATGAGCAGTTCTTC. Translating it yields CASSPPGGAGWNEQFF.

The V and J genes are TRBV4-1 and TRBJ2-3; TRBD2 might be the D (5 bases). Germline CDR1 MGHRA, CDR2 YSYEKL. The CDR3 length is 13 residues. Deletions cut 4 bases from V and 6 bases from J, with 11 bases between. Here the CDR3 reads CASSPRAGDTQYF. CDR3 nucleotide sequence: TGCGCCAGCAGCCCGAGGGCCGGGGATACGCAGTATTTT.

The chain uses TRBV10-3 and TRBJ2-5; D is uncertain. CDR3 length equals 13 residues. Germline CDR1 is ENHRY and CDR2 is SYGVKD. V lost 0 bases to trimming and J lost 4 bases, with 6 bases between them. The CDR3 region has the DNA TGTGCCATCAGTGAGTCTAAGACAGAGACCCAGTACTTC. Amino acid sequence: CAISESKTETQYF.

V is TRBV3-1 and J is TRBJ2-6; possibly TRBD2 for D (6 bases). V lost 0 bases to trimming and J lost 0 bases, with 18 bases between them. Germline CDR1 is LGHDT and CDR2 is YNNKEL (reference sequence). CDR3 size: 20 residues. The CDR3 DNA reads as TGTGCCAGCAGCCAAGAGTCCCGGGAGTGGTATCACTCTGGGGCCAACGTCCTGACTTTC. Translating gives CASSQESREWYHSGANVLTF.

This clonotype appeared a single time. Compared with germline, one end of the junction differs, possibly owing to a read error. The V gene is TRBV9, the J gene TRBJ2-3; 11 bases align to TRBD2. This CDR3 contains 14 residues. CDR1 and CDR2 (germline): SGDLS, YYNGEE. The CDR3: CASGTSGYTGTQYF. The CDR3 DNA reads TGTGCCAGTGGGACTAGCGGCTACACAGGTACGCAGTATTTT.

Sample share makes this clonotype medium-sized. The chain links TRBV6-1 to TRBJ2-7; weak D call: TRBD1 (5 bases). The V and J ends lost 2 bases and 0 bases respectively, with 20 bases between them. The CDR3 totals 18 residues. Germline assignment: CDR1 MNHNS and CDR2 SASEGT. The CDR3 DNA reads TGTGCCAGCAGTGAATACCCTGGGCGACAGACGAGCTCCTACGAGCAGTACTTC. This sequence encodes CASSEYPGRQTSSYEQYF.